This T cell receptor beta chain was recovered during a study of OX40 agonist ivuxolimab in advanced cancers. About the research overall: The study reported partial responses in three patients: one hepatocellular carcinoma, two cutaneous melanoma. Study-level findings and limits: CD8+ T cells averaged more expanded clones than CD4+. Antigen targets of the expanded peripheral T cells went undetermined.

Regarding this clone: Its antigen is unidentified.

Assay used: immunoSEQ multiplex PCR; TCRdb lists only in-frame clones, some missing. This sample has tens of thousands of clones, with more than 65% found just once. The clonotype comes from an adult with an advanced solid tumor such as melanoma, head and neck, liver or kidney cancer. Sequences were derived from CD4+ or CD8+ T cells sorted from blood, sampled in a trial of the OX40 agonist ivuxolimab.

CDR3 DNA sequence: TGTGCCAGTGTGGACAGGGGACTAGCGGGGGAGCAGTTCTTC. This sequence encodes CASVDRGLAGEQFF. V gene TRBV19 combines with J gene TRBJ2-1, with 13 positions matching TRBD2. The CDR3 covers 14 residues. J lost 10 bases, V lost 8 bases, and 8 bases had no gene match. Germline loops: CDR1 LNHDA, CDR2 SQIVND (reference sequence).